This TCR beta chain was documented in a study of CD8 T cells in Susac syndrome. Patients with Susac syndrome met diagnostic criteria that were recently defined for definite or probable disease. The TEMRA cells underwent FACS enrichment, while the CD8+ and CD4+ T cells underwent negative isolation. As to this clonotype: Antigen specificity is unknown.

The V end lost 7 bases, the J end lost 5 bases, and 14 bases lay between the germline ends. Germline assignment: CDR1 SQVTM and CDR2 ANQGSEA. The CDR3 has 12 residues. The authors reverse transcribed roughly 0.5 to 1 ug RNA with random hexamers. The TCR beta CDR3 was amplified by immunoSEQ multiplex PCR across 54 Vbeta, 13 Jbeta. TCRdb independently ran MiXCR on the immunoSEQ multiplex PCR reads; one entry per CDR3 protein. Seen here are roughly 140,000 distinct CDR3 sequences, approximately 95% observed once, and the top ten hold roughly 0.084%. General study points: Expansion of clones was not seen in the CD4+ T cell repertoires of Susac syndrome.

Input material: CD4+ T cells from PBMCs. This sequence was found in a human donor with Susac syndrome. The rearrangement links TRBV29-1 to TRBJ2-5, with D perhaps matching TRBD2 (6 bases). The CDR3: CSALGGVETQYF. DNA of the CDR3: TGCAGCGCTCTCGGCGGGGTTGAGACCCAGTACTTC.